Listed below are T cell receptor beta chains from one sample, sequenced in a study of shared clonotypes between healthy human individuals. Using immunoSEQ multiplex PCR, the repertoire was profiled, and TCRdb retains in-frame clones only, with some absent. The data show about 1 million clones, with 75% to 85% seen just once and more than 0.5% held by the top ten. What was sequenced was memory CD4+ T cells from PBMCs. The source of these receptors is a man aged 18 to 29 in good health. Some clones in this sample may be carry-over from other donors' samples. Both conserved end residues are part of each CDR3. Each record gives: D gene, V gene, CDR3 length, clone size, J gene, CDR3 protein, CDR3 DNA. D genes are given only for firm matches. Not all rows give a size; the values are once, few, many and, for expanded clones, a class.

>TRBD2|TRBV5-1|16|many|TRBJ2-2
CASSLWYGRAAGELFF
TGCGCCAGCAGCTTGTGGTACGGGAGGGCCGCCGGGGAGCTGTTTTTT
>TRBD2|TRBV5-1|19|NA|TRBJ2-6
CASSLPSYSGSAGANVLTF
TGCGCCAGCAGCTTGCCGAGCTATAGCGGGAGTGCCGGGGCCAACGTCCTGACTTTC
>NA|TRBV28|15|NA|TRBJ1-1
CASRYNRANIAEAFF
TGTGCCAGCAGATACAACCGGGCCAACATCGCTGAAGCTTTCTTT
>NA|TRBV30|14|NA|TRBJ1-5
CAWKGPYSNQPQHF
TGTGCCTGGAAAGGACCCTATAGCAATCAGCCCCAGCATTTT
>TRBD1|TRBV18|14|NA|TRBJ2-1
CASSPRTGYNEQFF
TGTGCCAGCTCACCTAGGACAGGATACAATGAGCAGTTCTTC
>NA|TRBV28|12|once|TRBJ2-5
CASSTAKETQYF
TGTGCCAGCAGTACCGCGAAAGAGACCCAGTACTTC
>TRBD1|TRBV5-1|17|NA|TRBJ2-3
CASKRDRVGFGTDTQYF
TGCGCCAGCAAACGGGACAGGGTGGGTTTCGGCACAGATACGCAGTATTTT
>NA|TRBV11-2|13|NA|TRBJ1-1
CASSPRGNTEAFF
TGTGCCAGCAGCCCCCGGGGGAACACTGAAGCTTTCTTT
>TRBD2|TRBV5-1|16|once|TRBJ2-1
CASSSGLAGDLNEQFF
TGCGCCAGCAGCTCGGGACTAGCGGGAGACCTCAATGAGCAGTTCTTC
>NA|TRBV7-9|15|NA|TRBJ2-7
CASSQTRSGPNEQYF
TGTGCCAGCAGCCAAACTCGATCTGGGCCTAACGAGCAGTACTTC
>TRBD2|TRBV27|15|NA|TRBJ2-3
CASSFGNRGGDTQYF
TGTGCCAGCAGTTTTGGGAACCGGGGGGGAGATACGCAGTATTTT
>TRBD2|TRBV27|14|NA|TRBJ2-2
CASSHLGGYSKLFF
TGTGCCAGCAGCCACTTGGGGGGGTATAGCAAGCTGTTTTTT
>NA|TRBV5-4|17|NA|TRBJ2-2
CASSWGLATGGTGELFF
TGTGCCAGCAGCTGGGGGCTAGCGACAGGCGGTACCGGGGAGCTGTTTTTT
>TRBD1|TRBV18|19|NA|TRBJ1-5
CASSPRVQEGTGDYQPQHF
TGTGCCAGCTCACCACGGGTACAAGAGGGGACAGGGGATTATCAGCCCCAGCATTTT
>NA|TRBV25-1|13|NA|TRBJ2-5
CASTSRGAETQYF
TGTGCCAGCACCTCACGGGGGGCGGAGACCCAGTACTTC
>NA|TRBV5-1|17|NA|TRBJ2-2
CASSLDTNTINTGELFF
TGCGCCAGCAGCTTGGATACTAATACAATTAACACCGGGGAGCTGTTTTTT
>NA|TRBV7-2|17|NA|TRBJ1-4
CASSLVLLTASYEKLFF
TGTGCCAGCAGCTTAGTTCTACTGACCGCAAGTTATGAAAAACTGTTTTTT
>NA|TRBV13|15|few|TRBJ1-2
CASSLTGPTNYGYTF
TGTGCCAGCAGCTTAACAGGCCCGACTAACTATGGCTACACCTTC
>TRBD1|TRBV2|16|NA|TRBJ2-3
CASSRPRGTGGYTQYF
TGTGCCAGCAGTCGCCCGCGGGGGACAGGGGGCTATACGCAGTATTTT
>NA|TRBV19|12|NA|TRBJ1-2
CASKERYYGYTF
TGTGCCAGTAAAGAGCGGTACTATGGCTACACCTTC
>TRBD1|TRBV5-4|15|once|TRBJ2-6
CASSPQGAGANVLTF
TGTGCCAGCAGTCCTCAGGGGGCTGGGGCCAACGTCCTGACTTTC
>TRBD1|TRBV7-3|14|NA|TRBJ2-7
CASSSGQGWNEQYF
TGTGCCAGCAGCTCCGGACAGGGGTGGAACGAGCAGTACTTC
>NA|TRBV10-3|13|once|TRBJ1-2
CAISERDRSGYTF
TGTGCCATCAGTGAGCGGGACCGATCAGGCTACACCTTC
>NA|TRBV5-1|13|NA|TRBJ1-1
CASTRGSNTEAFF
TGCGCCAGCACGAGAGGGTCGAACACTGAAGCTTTCTTT
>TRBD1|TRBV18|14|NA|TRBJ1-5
CASSQTGEEQPQHF
TGTGCCAGCTCACAGACAGGGGAGGAACAGCCCCAGCATTTT
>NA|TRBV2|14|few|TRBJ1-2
CASSALERNYGYTF
TGTGCCAGCAGTGCCCTGGAGAGGAACTATGGCTACACCTTC
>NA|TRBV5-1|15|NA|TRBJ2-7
CASSLVGTTYYEQYF
TGCGCCAGCAGCTTGGTCGGGACAACCTATTACGAGCAGTACTTC
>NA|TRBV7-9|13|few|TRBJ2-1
CASSFAGGNEQFF
TGTGCCAGCAGCTTTGCGGGCGGGAATGAGCAGTTCTTC
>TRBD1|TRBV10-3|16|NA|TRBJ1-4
CAISESEDRVVEKLFF
TGTGCCATCAGTGAGTCTGAGGACAGGGTGGTAGAAAAACTGTTTTTT
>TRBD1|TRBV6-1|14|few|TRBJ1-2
CASSAAGTDFPYTF
TGTGCCAGCAGTGCCGCCGGGACAGATTTCCCCTACACCTTC
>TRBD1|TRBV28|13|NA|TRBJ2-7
CASTRDSSYEQYF
TGTGCCAGCACGAGGGACAGCTCCTACGAGCAGTACTTC
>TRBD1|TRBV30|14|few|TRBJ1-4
CAWRSTGGYEKLFF
TGTGCCTGGCGTTCCACAGGGGGCTATGAAAAACTGTTTTTT
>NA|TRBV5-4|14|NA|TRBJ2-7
CASSREQSSYEQYF
TGTGCCAGCAGCCGAGAGCAGAGCTCCTACGAGCAGTACTTC
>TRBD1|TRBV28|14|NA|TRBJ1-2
CASSSSGQGVGYTF
TGTGCCAGCAGTTCCTCGGGACAGGGCGTCGGCTACACCTTC
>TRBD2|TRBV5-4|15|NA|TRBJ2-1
CASSLRSSGYNEQFF
TGTGCCAGCAGCTTAAGGTCTAGCGGTTACAATGAGCAGTTCTTC
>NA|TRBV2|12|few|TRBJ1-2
CASRRQLGGYTF
TGTGCCAGCAGGCGACAGCTCGGGGGCTACACCTTC
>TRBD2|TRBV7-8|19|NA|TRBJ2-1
CASSFGASGQRSSYNEQFF
TGTGCCAGCAGCTTCGGGGCTAGCGGACAAAGAAGCTCCTACAATGAGCAGTTCTTC
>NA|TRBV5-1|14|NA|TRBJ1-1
CASSLVGEDTEAFF
TGCGCCAGCAGCTTAGTGGGGGAAGACACTGAAGCTTTCTTT
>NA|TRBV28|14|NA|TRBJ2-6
CASSTTRVANVLTF
TGTGCCAGCAGTACCACCAGGGTGGCCAACGTCCTGACTTTC
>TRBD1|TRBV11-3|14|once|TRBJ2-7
CASSFGTGVYEQYF
TGTGCCAGCAGCTTCGGGACAGGGGTGTACGAGCAGTACTTC
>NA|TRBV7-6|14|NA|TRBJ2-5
CASSFWGDQETQYF
TGTGCCAGCAGCTTTTGGGGGGACCAAGAGACCCAGTACTTC
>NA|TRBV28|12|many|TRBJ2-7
CASSLRGGEQYF
TGTGCCAGCAGTTTGAGAGGGGGCGAGCAGTACTTC
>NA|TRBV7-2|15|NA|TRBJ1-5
CASSPGRAGNQPQHF
TGTGCCAGCAGCCCCGGAAGGGCCGGCAATCAGCCCCAGCATTTT
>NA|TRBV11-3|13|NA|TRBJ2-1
CASSLQGYNEQFF
TGTGCCAGCAGCTTACAGGGGTACAATGAGCAGTTCTTC
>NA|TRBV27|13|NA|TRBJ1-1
CASSRGASTEAFF
TGTGCCAGCAGCCGAGGGGCGAGCACTGAAGCTTTCTTT
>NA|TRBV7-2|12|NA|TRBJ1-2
CASSLASYGYTF
TGTGCCAGCAGCTTAGCGAGTTATGGCTACACCTTC
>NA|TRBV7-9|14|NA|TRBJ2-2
CASSLLLNTGELFF
TGTGCCAGCAGCTTGCTTCTCAACACCGGGGAGCTGTTTTTT
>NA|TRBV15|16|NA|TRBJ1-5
CATSRGAGPWNQPQHF
TGTGCCACCAGCAGAGGGGCAGGTCCATGGAATCAGCCCCAGCATTTT